This TCR beta chain was sequenced for a study of blood T cell repertoires in COVID-19. Study information: COVID-19 samples from acute and convalescent phases originated in the United States, Italy and Spain. Nucleic acid was either cDNA or gDNA, and it came from T cells, B-cell-depleted T cells, or PBMCs.

Here immunoSEQ multiplex PCR was the method, and the copy in TCRdb shows in-frame clones only, minus some. The table has roughly 41,000 clones, 88% seen once. Germline V gene lookup returns CDR1 LGHDT and CDR2 YNNKEL (reference sequence). This CDR3 region has 16 residues. V lost 0 bases and J 9 bases, leaving 20 bases between the germline ends. Material for sequencing was peripheral blood. The chain is built from TRBV3-1 (or the pseudogene TRBV3-2) and TRBJ1-1; D may be TRBD1 (5 bases). The receptor's source is a human donor in a cohort sampled during active COVID-19. In DNA, the CDR3 is TGTGCCAGCAGCCAAGATGGCCCGGGACTGCTAAATAAAGCTTTCTTT. The encoded protein is CASSQDGPGLLNKAFF.